A selection of T cell receptor beta chains follows, all from one sample in a study of control samples from healthy donors and cancer patients. Repertoires were generated with immunoSEQ multiplex PCR, while TCRdb's copy carries only in-frame clones and drops some. The sample holds about 130,000 clones, under 95% seen once. Sequencing was performed on blood. The receptors shown here come from a young man in good health. Both conserved end residues are part of each CDR3. The D gene is left open where the match is weak. The size field is filled for only some rows; it gives once, few, many or a size class.

clone_size j_call d_call v_call cdr3_nt cdr3_aa
. TRBJ2-3 . TRBV5-6 TGTGCCAGCAGCTTGGCAGGGGACCCTCTCGTCAGCACAGATACGCAGTATTTT CASSLAGDPLVSTDTQYF
. TRBJ2-3 TRBD1 TRBV3-1/TRBV3-2 TGTGCCAGCAGCCGCCTCGGACAGGGGTTAAACGAAAGCACAGATACGCAGTATTTT CASSRLGQGLNESTDTQYF
. TRBJ1-6 . TRBV30 TGTGCCTGGACTCAGACAGGCGTGAATTCACCCCTCCACTTT CAWTQTGVNSPLHF
. TRBJ2-5 TRBD1 TRBV5-6 TGTGCCAGCAGCTGGGGGGACAGGGGAAATGAAGAGACCCAGTACTTC CASSWGDRGNEETQYF
. TRBJ1-5 . TRBV6-1 TGTGCCAGCAGTGATGACCCTGGGACGTTTGAAAGCAATCAGCCCCAGCATTTT CASSDDPGTFESNQPQHF
once TRBJ1-1 . TRBV10-2 TGCGCCAGCAGTGAGTCGGTCCGGGGGTTGACTGAAGCTTTCTTT CASSESVRGLTEAFF
. TRBJ1-5 . TRBV5-1 TGCGCCAGCAGCTGGACGGGACTAAATCAGCCCCAGCATTTT CASSWTGLNQPQHF
. TRBJ2-2 . TRBV6-4 TGTGCCAGCAGTGACCCCAGATGGGCAGGGATCGACACCGGGGAGCTGTTTTTT CASSDPRWAGIDTGELFF
. TRBJ1-1 . TRBV20-1 TGCAGTGCTAGTGGCCCAGGTTCGAACACTGAAGCTTTCTTT CSASGPGSNTEAFF
. TRBJ2-3 . TRBV19 TGTGCCAGTAGATCTGGGGGGGCAGGGTTCACAGATACGCAGTATTTT CASRSGGAGFTDTQYF
. TRBJ1-2 . TRBV5-1 TGCGCCAGCAGCCCCACCACACGGACTTATGGCTACACCTTC CASSPTTRTYGYTF
. TRBJ1-5 TRBD1 TRBV30 TGTGCCTTCCGGGACAGGGGGCACGGGAGCAATCAGCCCCAGCATTTT CAFRDRGHGSNQPQHF
. TRBJ2-7 . TRBV4-1 TGCGCCAGCAGCCAAGATATGGGGGTGGGCAACGAGCAGTACTTC CASSQDMGVGNEQYF
. TRBJ2-3 . TRBV27 TGTGCCAGCAGTTTTCAGGCAGCAGATACGCAGTATTTT CASSFQAADTQYF
. TRBJ2-5 . TRBV3-1/TRBV3-2 TGTGCCAGCAGCCAAGATTGGGCTATGCGGGAGACCCAGTACTTC CASSQDWAMRETQYF
. TRBJ2-5 TRBD2 TRBV19 TGTGCCAGTAGTTCAGGACGGACTAGCGGGAACCAAGAGACCCAGTACTTC CASSSGRTSGNQETQYF
. TRBJ1-4 . TRBV19 TGTGCCAGTAGAGACGGAGTTAATGAAAAACTGTTTTTT CASRDGVNEKLFF
. TRBJ1-1 TRBD1 TRBV7-9 TGTGCCAGCAGCTCACAGGGGGAAGGGACTGAAGCTTTCTTT CASSSQGEGTEAFF
. TRBJ2-5 . TRBV2 TGTGCCAGCAGCAGGGGACGTGGGGAGACCCAGTACTTC CASSRGRGETQYF
. TRBJ2-5 TRBD2 TRBV5-4 TGTGCCAGCACCCAGGGGGTAGCGGGGGCAGCGAAAGAGACCCAGTACTTC CASTQGVAGAAKETQYF
. TRBJ2-1 . TRBV7-2 TGTGCCAGCAGCTTAGGGTGGCAGGGGGGTTACAATGAGCAGTTCTTC CASSLGWQGGYNEQFF
. TRBJ1-5 . TRBV19 TGTGCCAGTAGATCAGGGTCTCAGCCCCAGCATTTT CASRSGSQPQHF
. TRBJ1-4 TRBD1 TRBV10-3 TGTGCCATCAGTGGATCCGGGACAGATAATGAAAAACTGTTTTTT CAISGSGTDNEKLFF
. TRBJ2-3 TRBD2 TRBV4-1 TGCGCCAGCAGCCAAGATCAGCGGGGCCTTCCTGGAGATACGCAGTATTTT CASSQDQRGLPGDTQYF
once TRBJ2-7 . TRBV5-1 TGCGCCAGCAGCCCGGACACCCGTGTCAACGAGCAGTACTTC CASSPDTRVNEQYF
. TRBJ1-4 . TRBV27 TGTGCCAGCAGCCGAGACCAACGGGGGGGTGAAAAACTGTTTTTT CASSRDQRGGEKLFF
. TRBJ1-2 . TRBV27 TGTGCCAGCAGTCCACAGGGAGCGGGTGGCTACACCTTC CASSPQGAGGYTF
. TRBJ2-1 TRBD2 TRBV10-2 TGCGCCAGCAGGCTCCTAGCGGGGTCCTACAATGAGCAGTTCTTC CASRLLAGSYNEQFF
. TRBJ2-3 . TRBV15 TGTGCCACCAGCAGAGATCTCCCGGGAGCCTTGGGGGATACGCAGTATTTT CATSRDLPGALGDTQYF
. TRBJ2-1 TRBD2 TRBV5-6 TGTGCCAGCAGCTTGACGGTGACCAGCGGGGCCTACAATGAGCAGTTCTTC CASSLTVTSGAYNEQFF
. TRBJ2-5 . TRBV7-9 TGTGCCAGCAGCTTGGGGCAGGGGCAAGAGACCCAGTACTTC CASSLGQGQETQYF
. TRBJ1-5 . TRBV3-1/TRBV3-2 TGTGCCAGCAGCCAAAGTCACGGGGGGCAGCCCCAGCATTTT CASSQSHGGQPQHF
once TRBJ2-5 . TRBV6-1 TGTGCCAGCAGTGAATGGCTGAAAGAGACCCAGTACTTC CASSEWLKETQYF
. TRBJ1-4 . TRBV6-5 TGTGCCAGCAGGGCGGGACGGGATAATGAAAAACTGTTTTTT CASRAGRDNEKLFF
. TRBJ2-7 TRBD1 TRBV5-1 TGCGCCAGCGGCTACAGGGGGCTGGACGAGCAGTACTTC CASGYRGLDEQYF
. TRBJ2-7 TRBD2 TRBV6-5 TGTGCCAGCAGTCCAGCGGGGAGAGGCGAGCAGTACTTC CASSPAGRGEQYF
few TRBJ2-2 TRBD2 TRBV9 TGTGCCAGCAGCGCGGGGACTAGCGGGGGGCCCAACACCGGGGAGCTGTTTTTT CASSAGTSGGPNTGELFF
. TRBJ2-7 . TRBV30 TGTGCCTGGACCAGGGGCGTTGGCGAGCAGTACTTC CAWTRGVGEQYF
. TRBJ1-5 TRBD1 TRBV27 TGTGCCAGCAGTTTAACCCCGACAGGGCTTGATCAGCCCCAGCATTTT CASSLTPTGLDQPQHF
. TRBJ2-1 TRBD2 TRBV5-1 TGCGCCAGCAGGCCGAGCGGGGGACCCTACAATGAGCAGTTCTTC CASRPSGGPYNEQFF
once TRBJ1-6 . TRBV12-5 TGTGCTAGTGGTTTCCTGGGGAATTCACCCCTCCACTTT CASGFLGNSPLHF
. TRBJ2-6 TRBD2 TRBV4-1 TGCGCCAGCAGCCAGGGAGGGCTAGAGGAAATTTTATCTGGGGCCAACGTCCTGACTTTC CASSQGGLEEILSGANVLTF
. TRBJ2-1 . TRBV13 TGTGCCAGCAGCTTAGGGGCAGCCTACAATGAGCAGTTCTTC CASSLGAAYNEQFF